These 15 T cell receptor beta chains originate from one sample sequenced in a study of blood T cells in healthy people across ages. Combining a sample-barcoded 5' primer with a J-beta primer mix, a second PCR ran for about 6 to 11 cycles. TCRdb re-derived calls from the 5' RACE reads in MiXCR, one entry per CDR3 protein. The top ten hold roughly 17% of the sample, which has more than 800,000 distinct CDR3 sequences, about 30% seen once. The source material was blood. The receptors come from an elderly woman in good health.

V gene TRBV20-1 combines with J gene TRBJ2-5; D is ambiguous. The CDR3 covers 16 residues. Germline-derived CDR1 and CDR2 are DFQATT and SNEGSKA (reference sequence). Trimming removed 0 bases at V and 5 bases at J, with 19 bases between. The CDR3 DNA follows: TGCAGTGCTAGAGATGGCCTGCGTGCTGAGAGGGAGACCCAGTACTTC. It yields the protein CSARDGLRAERETQYF.

This clonotype was picked up a small number of times. The V gene is TRBV9, the J gene TRBJ2-3, with TRBD2 as a possible D gene (7 bases). Germline values: CDR1 SGDLS, CDR2 YYNGEE. The V end was cut by 2 bases, the J end by 4 bases, with 23 bases between. This CDR3 region has 18 residues. CDR3 sequence (DNA): TGTGCCAGCAGCGTCAAAGGGGGGGTTTTGCGGGGAGCAGATACGCAGTATTTT. Its translation: CASSVKGGVLRGADTQYF.

This chain connects TRBV7-2 to TRBJ1-1; D might be TRBD1 (5 bases). CDR3 length: 16 residues. The V end was cut by 2 bases, the J end by 0 bases, with 13 bases between. Germline V CDR1 and CDR2: SGHTA, FQGNSA. The CDR3 bases are TGTGCCAGCAGCTTAAGATGGGACCGAATGAACACTGAAGCTTTCTTT. This gives the protein CASSLRWDRMNTEAFF.

This clonotype was picked up a small number of times. The chain employs TRBV5-1 and TRBJ1-2; D not resolved. With 0 bases removed from V and 7 bases from J, the gap between germline ends came to 16 bases. Germline V gives CDR1 SGHRS, CDR2 YFSETQ. This CDR3 spans 15 amino acids. The CDR3 reads CASSLGSSGYGGYTF. DNA of the CDR3: TGCGCCAGCAGCTTGGGTAGCTCGGGGTATGGTGGCTACACCTTC.

This chain connects TRBV7-9 to TRBJ1-2; tentatively, D is TRBD1 (5 bases). V gave up 3 bases and J gave up 8 bases, with 16 bases separating them. Per germline, CDR1 SEHNR and CDR2 FQNEAQ (reference sequence). The CDR3 is 14 amino acids. The CDR3 loop is CASSLTAGGAGYTF. In DNA form, the CDR3 reads TGTGCCAGCAGCTTGACCGCAGGCGGGGCCGGCTACACCTTC. The full variable domain, rest sourced from reference TRBV7-9 and TRBJ1-2, is DTGVSQNPRHKITKRGQNVTFRCDPISEHNRLYWYRQTLGQGPEFLTYFQNEAQLEKSRLLSDRFSAERPKGSFSTLEIQRTEQGDSAMYLCASSLTAGGAGYTFGSGTRLTVV.

Worth noting for this clonotype: A read error may be the cause here, since a much bigger clone is one base away. This chain connects TRBV7-2 to TRBJ1-1; D not certain. The germline V gene encodes CDR1 SGHTA and CDR2 FQGNSA. This CDR3 has 13 amino acids. The CDR3 here is CASRPGGNTQAFF. DNA for the CDR3: TGTGCCAGCAGACCCGGCGGGAACACTCAAGCTTTCTTT. The full variable domain, its missing parts supplied by reference TRBV7-2 and TRBJ1-1, is GAGVSQSPSNKVTEKGKDVELRCDPISGHTALYWYRQSLGQGLEFLIYFQGNSAPDKSGLPSDRFSAERTGGSVSTLTIQRTQQEDSAVYLCASRPGGNTQAFFGQGTRLTVV.

This clonotype was observed at least ten times. The chain recombines TRBV5-4 with TRBJ2-1; 8 bases agree with TRBD2. The CDR3 spans 15 residues. The ends lost 2 bases at V and 9 bases at J; junction bases unmatched: 10. Germline V gene sequence: CDR1 SGHNT, CDR2 YYREEE (reference sequence). CDR3 sequence (DNA): TGTGCCAGCAGCTTAGCGGGGGTTCGGTCTACTGAGCAGTTCTTC. This sequence encodes CASSLAGVRSTEQFF.

About this clonotype itself: A much bigger clone sits one base away, suggesting this may be a read error. The chain recombines TRBV12-3 or TRBV12-4 with TRBJ2-2; 9 nucleotides match TRBD1. Trimming at V came to 8 bases and at J to 4 bases, leaving 8 bases not matched to a gene. This CDR3 region has 15 residues. The CDR3 spells CASGPGQGGTGELFF. The CDR3 DNA sequence: TGTGCCAGCGGCCCGGGACAGGGAGGCACCGGGGAGCTGTTTTTT.

This clonotype was detected a few times. The chain links TRBV30 to TRBJ2-6; 8 nucleotides align to TRBD1. The CDR3 contains 14 residues. The ends lost 5 bases at V and 2 bases at J; junction bases unmatched: 2. The V gene's germline CDR1 is GTSNPN and CDR2 SVGIG (reference sequence). In DNA, the CDR3 is TGTGCCTGGTCCAGGGGGCCTGGGGCCAACGTCCTGACTTTC. Translated, it gives CAWSRGPGANVLTF.

This clonotype was detected many times. This chain connects TRBV7-2 to TRBJ2-5, with TRBD1 matching 7 bases. Germline-derived CDR1 and CDR2 are SGHTA and FQGNSA. The V segment lost 0 bases and the J segment 4 bases; nucleotides outside the gene matches: 8. CDR3 size: 16 residues. Here the CDR3 reads CASSLAVDRRRETQYF. The CDR3 bases are TGTGCCAGCAGCTTAGCGGTGGACAGGAGAAGAGAGACCCAGTACTTC.

V is TRBV6-2 or TRBV6-3 and J is TRBJ2-2; 8 bases are shared with TRBD1. The V segment lost 0 bases and the J segment 5 bases; nucleotides outside the gene matches: 8. The CDR3 has 17 residues. In germline, CDR1 is MNHEY, CDR2 SVGEGT. The CDR3 reads CASSYSRDRQGTGELFF. The CDR3 nucleotides are TGTGCCAGCAGTTACTCCCGGGACAGGCAAGGGACCGGGGAGCTGTTTTTT.

To note about this clonotype: The junction departs from the called germline gene at one end, perhaps through a read error. This chain connects TRBV27 to TRBJ1-4; D unresolved. The CDR3 covers 13 residues. Germline V CDR1 and CDR2: MNHEY, SMNVEV (reference sequence). The CDR3 DNA is TGTGCCAGCCGAGGGTGGACTAATGAAAGACTGTTTTTT. Its translation: CASRGWTNERLFF. The full variable domain, with the rest looked up from reference TRBV27 and TRBJ1-4, is EAQVTQNPRYLITVTGKKLTVTCSQNMNHEYMSWYRQDPGLGLRQIYYSMNVEVTDKGDVPEGYKVSRKEKRNFPLILESPSPNQTSLYFCASRGWTNERLFFGSGTQLSVL.

Many counts were recorded for this clonotype. The J gene is TRBJ2-6, the V gene TRBV7-8; D call uncertain. Trimming shortened V by 1 base and J by 2 bases, and 18 bases separated the two germline ends. Germline CDR1 and CDR2: SGHVS and FQNEAQ. The length of the CDR3 is 19 residues. This chain's CDR3 is CASSLGGRSWTAGANVLTF. The CDR3 DNA follows: TGTGCCAGCAGCTTAGGAGGCAGGTCTTGGACGGCTGGGGCCAACGTCCTGACTTTC.

The chain employs TRBV20-1 and TRBJ2-3; 10 nucleotides align to TRBD2. CDR3 length: 15 residues. The germline V gene encodes CDR1 DFQATT and CDR2 SNEGSKA (reference sequence). J gave up 4 bases and V 6 bases, and 10 bases lay outside the gene matches. CDR3 in amino acids: CSAWPGLAKSDTQYF. The DNA for the CDR3 is TGCAGTGCATGGCCGGGACTAGCGAAGTCAGATACGCAGTATTTT.

This clonotype was seen many times. The chain employs TRBV7-6 and TRBJ2-1; 8 bases map to TRBD2. The CDR3 is 17 amino acids. Germline V CDR1 and CDR2: SGHVS, FNYEAQ. After removal of 0 bases from V and 7 bases from J, the junction contained 11 bases not matched to a gene. CDR3 nucleotide sequence: TGTGCCAGCAGCTTAGCACCGGGACTAGTCCGTATAAATGAGCAGTTCTTC. Its translation: CASSLAPGLVRINEQFF.